A single sample gave rise to the 6 T cell receptor beta chains below, sequenced in a study of identical twins listed by TCRdb under 2016. Libraries were built with 5' RACE. These reads were obtained on an Illumina HiSeq 2000. The raw public data were reprocessed by TCRdb itself: fastp quality trimming at Q25, MiXCR clonotype calling, in-frame beta chains only. A single entry per CDR3 protein holds the most common genes and DNA from its merged rows. In all, the sample holds 1.5 million to 2 million distinct CDR3 sequences, and under 35% of those were seen once. About 0.27% of the sample lies in the top ten. Specimen: cord blood. These TCRs come from a newborn girl in good health.

The chain links TRBV2 to TRBJ1-2, with D uncertain. The CDR3 runs 14 residues. The V end lost 1 base, the J end lost 4 bases, and 10 bases lay between the germline ends. Germline V gene data show CDR1 as SNHLY and CDR2 as FYNNEI. CDR3: CASSEGQIFYGYTF. The CDR3, as DNA: TGTGCCAGCAGTGAAGGCCAGATATTCTATGGCTACACCTTC.

This chain connects TRBV7-9 to TRBJ2-1; D tentatively fits TRBD1 or TRBD2 (5 bases each). This CDR3 spans 20 amino acids. The V gene lost 3 bases and the J gene lost 5 bases, with 29 bases spanning the gap. Germline CDR1 SEHNR, CDR2 FQNEAQ (reference sequence). The CDR3 sequence: CASSFNPPGSRGATNNEQFF. In DNA, the CDR3 is TGTGCCAGCAGCTTCAACCCGCCGGGATCGAGAGGGGCAACGAACAATGAGCAGTTCTTC.

This clonotype was seen a handful of times. V is TRBV20-1 and J is TRBJ2-7; 7 positions agree with TRBD1. Germline CDR1 is DFQATT and CDR2 is SNEGSKA (reference sequence). The CDR3 has 14 residues. The V gene end was trimmed by 2 bases and the J gene end by 3 bases; junction bases not matched to a gene: 7. The CDR3 sequence is CSARNRGKGYEQYF. As DNA, the CDR3 is TGCAGTGCTAGAAACAGGGGAAAGGGCTACGAGCAGTACTTC.

This clonotype was seen only once. The CDR3 bases are TGCGCCAGCAGCTCCTGGACTAGCGGGAAGGCTAGTGATAGTAATGAGCAGTTCTTC. The encoded protein is CASSSWTSGKASDSNEQFF. The chain joins TRBV5-1 to TRBJ2-1; TRBD2 matches 12 bases. The CDR3 spans 19 residues. With 3 bases clipped from V and 7 bases from J, the junction kept 17 bases outside the gene matches. Germline assignment: CDR1 SGHRS and CDR2 YFSETQ.

The chain couples TRBV7-2 to TRBJ2-3; 7 nucleotides line up with TRBD2. The CDR3 is 16 residues long. The junction had 9 bases not matched to a gene; V was cut back by 2 bases and J by 4 bases. The germline CDR1 and CDR2 sequences are SGHTA and FQGNSA. Here the CDR3 DNA reads TGTGCCAGCAGCTTAACGGAGCGGGGTCTGGCAGATACGCAGTATTTT. Amino acid sequence: CASSLTERGLADTQYF.

This clonotype was found a few times. This rearrangement joins TRBV20-1 to TRBJ2-7; 7 bases agree with TRBD2. CDR1 is DFQATT and CDR2 is SNEGSKA in the germline V gene (reference sequence). The CDR3 runs 14 residues. With V trimmed by 3 bases and J by 2 bases, 7 bases remained unmatched. The CDR3 sequence: CSARGTGGPYEQYF. The DNA for the CDR3 is TGCAGTGCTAGGGGGACGGGGGGACCCTACGAGCAGTACTTC.